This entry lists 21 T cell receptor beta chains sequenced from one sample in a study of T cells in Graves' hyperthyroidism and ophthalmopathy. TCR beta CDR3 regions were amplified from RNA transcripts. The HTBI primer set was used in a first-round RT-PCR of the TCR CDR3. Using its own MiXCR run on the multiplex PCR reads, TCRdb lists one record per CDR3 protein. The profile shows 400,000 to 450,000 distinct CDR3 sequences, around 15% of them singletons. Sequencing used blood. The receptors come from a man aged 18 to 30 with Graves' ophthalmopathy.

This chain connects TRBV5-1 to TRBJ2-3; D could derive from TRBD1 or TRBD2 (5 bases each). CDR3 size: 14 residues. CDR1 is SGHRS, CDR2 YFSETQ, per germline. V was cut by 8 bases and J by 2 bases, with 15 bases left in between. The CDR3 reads CASNRDGNTDTQYF. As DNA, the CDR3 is TGCGCCAGTAACCGGGACGGCAACACAGATACGCAGTATTTT. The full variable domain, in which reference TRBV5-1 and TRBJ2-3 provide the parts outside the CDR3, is KAGVTQTPRYLIKTRGQQVTLSCSPISGHRSVSWYQQTPGQGLQFLFEYFSETQRNKGNFPGRFSGRQFSNSRSEMNVSTLELGDSALYLCASNRDGNTDTQYFGPGTRLTVL.

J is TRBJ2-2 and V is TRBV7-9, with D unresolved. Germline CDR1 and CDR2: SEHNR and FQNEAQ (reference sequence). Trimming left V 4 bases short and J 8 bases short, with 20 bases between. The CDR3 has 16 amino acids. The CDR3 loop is CASSSERSTTQGELFF. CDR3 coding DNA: TGTGCCAGCAGCTCGGAGAGGAGCACAACTCAGGGGGAGCTGTTTTTT.

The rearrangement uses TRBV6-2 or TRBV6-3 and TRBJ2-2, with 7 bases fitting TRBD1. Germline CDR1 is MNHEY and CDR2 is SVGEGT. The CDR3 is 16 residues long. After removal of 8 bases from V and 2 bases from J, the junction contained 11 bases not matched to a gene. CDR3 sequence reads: CASHLTGTENTGELFF. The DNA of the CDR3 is TGTGCCAGCCACCTTACCGGGACAGAAAACACCGGGGAGCTGTTTTTT.

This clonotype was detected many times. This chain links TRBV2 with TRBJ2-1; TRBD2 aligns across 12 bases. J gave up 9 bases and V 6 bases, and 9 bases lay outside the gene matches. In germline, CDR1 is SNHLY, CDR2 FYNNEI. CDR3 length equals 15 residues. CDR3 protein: CASRKTSGGLVEQFF. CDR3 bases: TGTGCCAGCAGGAAGACTAGCGGGGGCTTGGTTGAGCAGTTCTTC.

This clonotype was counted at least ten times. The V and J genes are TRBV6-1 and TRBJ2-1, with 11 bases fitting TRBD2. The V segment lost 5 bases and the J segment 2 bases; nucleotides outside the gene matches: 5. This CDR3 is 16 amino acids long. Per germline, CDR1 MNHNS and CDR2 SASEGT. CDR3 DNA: TGTGCCAGCAGTTATGCACTAGCGGGAGCCTACAATGAGCAGTTCTTC. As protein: CASSYALAGAYNEQFF.

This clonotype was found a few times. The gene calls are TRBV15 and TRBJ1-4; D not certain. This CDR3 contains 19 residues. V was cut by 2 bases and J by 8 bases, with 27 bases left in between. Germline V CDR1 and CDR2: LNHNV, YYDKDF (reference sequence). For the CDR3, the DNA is TGTGCCACCAGCAGACATGGAGGAAACAAGACCGACGACTTCGAAAAACTGTTTTTT. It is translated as CATSRHGGNKTDDFEKLFF. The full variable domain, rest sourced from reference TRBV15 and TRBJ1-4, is DAMVIQNPRYQVTQFGKPVTLSCSQTLNHNVMYWYQQKSSQAPKLLFHYYDKDFNNEADTPDNFQSRRPNTSFCFLDIRSPGLGDTAMYLCATSRHGGNKTDDFEKLFFGSGTQLSVL.

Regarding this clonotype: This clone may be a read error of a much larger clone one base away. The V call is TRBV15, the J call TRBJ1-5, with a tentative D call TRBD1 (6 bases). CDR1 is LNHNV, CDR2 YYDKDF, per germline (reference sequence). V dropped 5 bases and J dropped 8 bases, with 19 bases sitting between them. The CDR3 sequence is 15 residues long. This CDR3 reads CATSGARGAGKPQHF. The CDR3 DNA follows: TGTGCCACCAGCGGAGCACGGGGGGCGGGTAAGCCCCAGCATTTT.

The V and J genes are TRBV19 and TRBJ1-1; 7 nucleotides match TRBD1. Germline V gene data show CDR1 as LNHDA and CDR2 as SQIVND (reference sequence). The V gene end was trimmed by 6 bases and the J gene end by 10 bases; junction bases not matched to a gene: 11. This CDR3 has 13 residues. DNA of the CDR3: TGTGCCAGTAGCCTAATGATTACAGGGGTAGCTTTCTTT. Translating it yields CASSLMITGVAFF.

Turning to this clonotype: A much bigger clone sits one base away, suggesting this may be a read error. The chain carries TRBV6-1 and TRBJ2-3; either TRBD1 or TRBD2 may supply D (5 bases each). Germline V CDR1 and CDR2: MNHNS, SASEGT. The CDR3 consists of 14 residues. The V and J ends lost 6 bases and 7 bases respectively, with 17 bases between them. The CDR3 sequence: CASRADEGLYTQYF. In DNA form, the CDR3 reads TGTGCCAGCAGGGCCGATGAGGGGTTATATACGCAGTATTTT.

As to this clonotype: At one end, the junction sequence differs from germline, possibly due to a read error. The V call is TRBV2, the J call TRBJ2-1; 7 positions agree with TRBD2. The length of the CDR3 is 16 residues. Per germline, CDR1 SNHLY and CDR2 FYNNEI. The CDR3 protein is CASSASGTTLYNEQSF. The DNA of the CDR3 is TGTGCCAGCAGTGCTTCCGGGACTACCTTATACAATGAGCAGTCCTTC.

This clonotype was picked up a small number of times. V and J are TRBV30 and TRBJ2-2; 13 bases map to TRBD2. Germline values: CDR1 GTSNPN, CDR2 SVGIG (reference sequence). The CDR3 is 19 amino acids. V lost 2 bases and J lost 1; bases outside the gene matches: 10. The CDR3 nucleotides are TGTGCCTGGAGTCCTAGGTGGACTAGCGGGAGAATGAACACCGGGGAGCTGTTTTTT. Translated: CAWSPRWTSGRMNTGELFF.

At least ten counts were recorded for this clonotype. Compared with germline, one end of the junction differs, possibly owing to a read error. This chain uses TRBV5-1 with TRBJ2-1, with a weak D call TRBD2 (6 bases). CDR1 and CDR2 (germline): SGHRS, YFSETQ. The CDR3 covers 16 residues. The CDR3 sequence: CASRLDLASSYNEQFF. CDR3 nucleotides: TGCGCCAGCAGGTTGGATCTAGCGAGCTCCTACAATGAGCAGTTCTTC.

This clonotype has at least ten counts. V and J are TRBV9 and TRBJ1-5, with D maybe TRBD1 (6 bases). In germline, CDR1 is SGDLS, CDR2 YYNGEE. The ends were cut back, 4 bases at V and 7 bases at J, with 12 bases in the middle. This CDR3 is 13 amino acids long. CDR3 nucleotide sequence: TGTGCCAGCAGCCCTAGGACAGACCAGCCCCAGCATTTT. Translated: CASSPRTDQPQHF.

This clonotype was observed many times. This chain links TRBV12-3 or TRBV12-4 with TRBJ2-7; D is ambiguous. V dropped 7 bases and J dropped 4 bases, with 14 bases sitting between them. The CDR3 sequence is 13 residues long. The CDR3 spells CASTPDGIYEQYF. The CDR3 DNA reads TGTGCCAGCACCCCCGACGGAATTTACGAGCAGTACTTC.

The CDR3 protein is CASSPFAGGNSYEQYF. DNA for the CDR3: TGTGCCAGCAGTCCCTTCGCGGGAGGGAACTCCTACGAGCAGTACTTC. The chain employs TRBV27 and TRBJ2-7; 9 nucleotides line up with TRBD2. Germline CDR1 reads MNHEY; CDR2 reads SMNVEV (reference sequence). The J segment lost 0 bases and the V segment lost 5 bases, leaving 8 bases of the junction unmatched. CDR3 length equals 16 residues.

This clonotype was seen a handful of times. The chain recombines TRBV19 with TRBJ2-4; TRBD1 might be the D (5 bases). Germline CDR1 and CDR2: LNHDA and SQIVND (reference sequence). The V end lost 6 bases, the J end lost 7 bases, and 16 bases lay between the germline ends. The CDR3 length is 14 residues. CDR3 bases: TGTGCCAGTAGATCCGGGCAGGGCATGAACATTCAGTACTTC. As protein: CASRSGQGMNIQYF.

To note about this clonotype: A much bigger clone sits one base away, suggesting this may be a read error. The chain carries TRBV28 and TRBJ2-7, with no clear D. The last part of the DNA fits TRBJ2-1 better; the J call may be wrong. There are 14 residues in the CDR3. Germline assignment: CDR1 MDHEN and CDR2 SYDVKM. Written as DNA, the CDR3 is TGTGCCAGCAGCCCTTTGGTAACTGGTTACGAGCAGTTCTTC. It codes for CASSPLVTGYEQFF.

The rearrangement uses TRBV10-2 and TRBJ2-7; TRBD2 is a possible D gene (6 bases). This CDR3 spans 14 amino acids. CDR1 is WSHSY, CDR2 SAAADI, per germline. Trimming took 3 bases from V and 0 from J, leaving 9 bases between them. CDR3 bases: TGCGCCAGCAGTGATGGCGGGGTCTCCTACGAGCAGTACTTC. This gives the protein CASSDGGVSYEQYF.

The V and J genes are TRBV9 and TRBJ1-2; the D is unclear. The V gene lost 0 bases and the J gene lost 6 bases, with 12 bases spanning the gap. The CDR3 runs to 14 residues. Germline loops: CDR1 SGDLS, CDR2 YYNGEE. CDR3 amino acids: CASSVGEGIDGYTF. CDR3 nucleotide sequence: TGTGCCAGCAGCGTAGGGGAGGGTATCGATGGCTACACCTTC.

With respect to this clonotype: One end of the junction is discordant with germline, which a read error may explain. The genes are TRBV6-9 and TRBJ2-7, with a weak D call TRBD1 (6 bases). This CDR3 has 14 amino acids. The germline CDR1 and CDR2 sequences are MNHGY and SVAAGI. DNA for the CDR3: TGTGCCAGCAGTTACGACAGGCTCCTCTACGGGCAGTACTTC. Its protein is CASSYDRLLYGQYF.

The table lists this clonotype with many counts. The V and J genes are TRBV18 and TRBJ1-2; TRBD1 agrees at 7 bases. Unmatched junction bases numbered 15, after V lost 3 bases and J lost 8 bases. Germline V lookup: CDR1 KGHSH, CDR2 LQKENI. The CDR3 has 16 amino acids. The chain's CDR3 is CASSPTTLAGGYGYTF. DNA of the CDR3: TGTGCCAGCTCACCGACTACACTGGCAGGGGGTTACGGCTACACCTTC.